Listed below are T cell receptor beta chains from one sample, sequenced in a study of neurological immune-mediated disorders. Each CDR3 protein is one row after TCRdb ran MiXCR on the 5' RACE reads. The repertoire holds around 40,000 distinct CDR3 sequences, with about an eighth as singletons. The material sequenced was PBMCs. The receptor source for this set is a female donor in good health. Both conserved end residues are part of each CDR3.

TRBJ2-7 | TRBV12-3/TRBV12-4 | CASTRDKAYEQYF
TRBJ1-1 | TRBV12-2 | CASRKTLQWDREGEVWDTEAFF
TRBJ2-1 | TRBV29-1 | CSHDRGWNEQFF
TRBJ1-6 | TRBV6-4 | CASRSSYNSPLHF
TRBJ1-2 | TRBV21-1 | CASKRGYGYTF
TRBJ2-7 | TRBV18 | CASSPMAGDHEQYF
TRBJ2-1 | TRBV3-1 | CASSQDLIPGGQFF
TRBJ1-4 | TRBV7-2 | CASSSWTLANEKLFF
TRBJ2-1 | TRBV20-1 | CCAPSSGSSNEQFF
TRBJ2-2 | TRBV6-5 | CASSPWGGTGELFF
TRBJ2-1 | TRBV28 | CASRTRAKSHEQFF
TRBJ2-3 | TRBV20-1 | CSASRGPGPDTQYF
TRBJ1-2 | TRBV7-3 | CASSPAGSLYGYTF